These 20 T cell receptor beta chains came from one sample sequenced in a study of graft-versus-host responses after intestinal transplantation. Clones were read by immunoSEQ multiplex PCR, and TCRdb kept only the in-frame ones, dropping some. The profile shows some 6,700 clones, 89% of them singletons. Material: PBMCs, obtained around 90 days after transplant. The receptors shown here come from a human patient who received an intestinal transplant, so some T cells may come from the graft donor.

The chain recombines TRBV2 with TRBJ2-5, with 8 bases fitting TRBD2. Germline CDR1 is SNHLY and CDR2 is FYNNEI. With V trimmed by 6 bases and J by 4 bases, 7 bases remained unmatched. This CDR3 contains 14 residues. The CDR3 DNA reads as TGTGCCAGCAGCCCGGGGGGGCCGCTAGAGACCCAGTACTTC. The encoded protein is CASSPGGPLETQYF.

The J gene is TRBJ2-2, the V gene TRBV5-1; no clear D. Germline loops: CDR1 SGHRS, CDR2 YFSETQ. There are 14 residues in the CDR3. Deletions cut 5 bases from V and 6 bases from J, with 14 bases between. The CDR3 region has the DNA TGCGCCAGCAGGGAGACCACCGTGGCCGGGGAGCTGTTTTTT. This translates into CASRETTVAGELFF.

V usage is TRBV7-2 and J usage is TRBJ2-7; D is uncertain. There are 12 residues in the CDR3. Germline V gives CDR1 SGHTA, CDR2 FQGNSA. Trimming took 2 bases from V and 3 from J, leaving 5 bases between them. The CDR3 DNA is TGTGCCAGCAGCTTATACAGCTACGAGCAGTACTTC. It translates to CASSLYSYEQYF.

This clone has more than one count but fewer than ten. The CDR3 region has the DNA TGTGCCAGCAGCTTAGTATCTGAGACAGGATTCTACGAGCAGTACTTC. Encoded protein: CASSLVSETGFYEQYF. The chain has TRBV7-6 and TRBJ2-7; a weak D match, TRBD1 (6 bases). The CDR3 has 16 amino acids. The V gene lost 1 base and the J gene lost 3 bases, with 16 bases spanning the gap. From germline, CDR1 is SGHVS and CDR2 FNYEAQ.

The genes are TRBV5-1 and TRBJ1-4; D is unclear. CDR3 length equals 12 residues. Germline V gives CDR1 SGHRS, CDR2 YFSETQ. Trimming removed 4 bases at V and 7 bases at J, with 8 bases between. This CDR3 is CASSIPGEKLFF. In nucleotides, the CDR3 is TGCGCCAGCAGCATCCCCGGTGAAAAACTGTTTTTT.

J is TRBJ1-2 and V is TRBV30; 11 nucleotides align to TRBD1. Losses at the gene ends were 2 bases for V and 6 bases for J; bases not matched to a gene: 14. CDR3 length: 17 residues. Per germline, CDR1 GTSNPN and CDR2 SVGIG (reference sequence). DNA of the CDR3: TGTGCCTGGAGTTCACGTGTGGGGACAGGGGGAAAGGATGGCTACACCTTC. This sequence encodes CAWSSRVGTGGKDGYTF. Complete variable domain (other parts from reference TRBV30 and TRBJ1-2): SQTIHQWPATLVQPVGSPLSLECTVEGTSNPNLYWYRQAAGRGLQLLFYSVGIGQISSEVPQNLSASRPQDRQFILSSKKLLLSDSGFYLCAWSSRVGTGGKDGYTFGSGTRLTVV.

The rearrangement uses TRBV5-5 and TRBJ2-2; D not resolved. V shed 2 bases and J shed 6 bases, with 5 bases lying between them. The CDR3 extends over 12 amino acids. Germline CDR1 is SGHKS and CDR2 is YYEKEE (reference sequence). The CDR3 loop reads CASSFSSGELFF. The DNA for the CDR3 is TGTGCCAGCAGCTTTTCTTCCGGGGAGCTGTTTTTT.

The gene calls are TRBV21-1 and TRBJ2-1; the table's D call TRBD1 went unverified against the DNA. TRBV21-1 is termed a pseudogene. CDR3 length: 18 residues. In DNA form, the CDR3 reads TGTGCCAGAACTCTACCCCCCCGGACAGGCCAACCCGACAATGAGCAGTTCTTC. Encoded protein: CARTLPPRTGQPDNEQFF.

V usage is TRBV28 and J usage is TRBJ2-7; D is undetermined. V shed 5 bases and J shed 3 bases, with 14 bases lying between them. Germline V gene data show CDR1 as MDHEN and CDR2 as SYDVKM. The CDR3 spans 14 residues. DNA for the CDR3: TGTGCCAGCAGTCAGGTGGAGCTACACTACGAGCAGTACTTC. Translation gives CASSQVELHYEQYF.

This clone has a single count. V is TRBV28 and J is TRBJ2-7; TRBD1 aligns across 8 bases. The CDR3 sequence is 16 residues long. Germline CDR1 reads MDHEN; CDR2 reads SYDVKM. V trimming: 7 bases; J trimming: 5 bases; junction bases outside the gene matches: 16. This chain's CDR3 is CASTIGGRDRINEQYF. CDR3 coding DNA: TGTGCCAGCACTATAGGTGGTCGGGACAGGATCAACGAGCAGTACTTC.

This clone has only one observation. The rearrangement links TRBV6-5 to TRBJ1-2; 7 bases line up with TRBD1. CDR3 length: 13 residues. Trimming removed 4 bases from V and 6 bases from J; junction bases left unmatched: 5. The V gene's germline CDR1 is MNHEY and CDR2 SVGAGI. CDR3 region: CASSLTGFDGYTF. The CDR3 DNA is TGTGCCAGCAGTTTGACAGGGTTTGATGGCTACACCTTC.

V and J are TRBV27 and TRBJ1-1, with a possible D match to TRBD1 (6 bases). This CDR3 is 12 amino acids long. V was clipped by 2 bases and J by 7 bases, with 8 bases between them. CDR1 MNHEY and CDR2 SMNVEV come from the germline V gene (reference sequence). CDR3 loop: CASSLGGREAFF. The CDR3 DNA is TGTGCCAGCAGTTTAGGGGGGCGTGAAGCTTTCTTT.

V is TRBV5-4 and J is TRBJ2-3, with a weak D call TRBD2 (6 bases). Between the trimmed V and J ends, which lost 1 base and 6 bases, there was a span of 15 bases. The CDR3 has 15 residues. Germline V gene lookup returns CDR1 SGHNT and CDR2 YYREEE (reference sequence). For the CDR3, the DNA is TGTGCCAGCAGCTTGATGCCGACGGAGGGGGATACGCAGTATTTT. Translating gives CASSLMPTEGDTQYF.

This sequence joins TRBV28 and TRBJ1-1; possibly TRBD1 for D (6 bases). CDR1 and CDR2 from the germline V gene are MDHEN and SYDVKM. V was trimmed by 1 base and J by 5 bases, leaving 14 bases between them. CDR3 length equals 15 residues. The DNA for the CDR3 is TGTGCCAGCAGTTTATTCGGGACACTCGGGACTGAAGCTTTCTTT. Translated, it gives CASSLFGTLGTEAFF.

This clone was recorded only once. The V gene is TRBV19, the J gene TRBJ2-2; D is tentatively TRBD1 or TRBD2 (5 bases each). The length of the CDR3 is 14 residues. Germline assignment: CDR1 LNHDA and CDR2 SQIVND (reference sequence). V shed 5 bases and J shed 6 bases, with 13 bases lying between them. The CDR3 reads CASSLTGDAGELFF. The CDR3 nucleotides are TGTGCCAGTAGTCTGACCGGGGACGCCGGGGAGCTGTTTTTT.

Here the CDR3 reads CASSKEKTGWETQYF. CDR3 sequence (DNA): TGTGCCAGTAGTAAAGAGAAGACAGGGTGGGAGACCCAGTACTTC. This chain uses TRBV19 with TRBJ2-5; 7 nucleotides line up with TRBD1. V lost 4 bases to trimming and J lost 5 bases; unmatched junction nucleotides: 10. The germline V gene has CDR1 LNHDA and CDR2 SQIVND (reference sequence). The length of the CDR3 is 15 residues.

The chain recombines TRBV19 with TRBJ1-2; 7 nucleotides match TRBD1. Germline CDR1 reads LNHDA; CDR2 reads SQIVND (reference sequence). This CDR3 contains 14 residues. V shed 5 bases and J 6 bases; nucleotides not matched to a gene: 9. CDR3 loop: CASSPRTGFDGYTF. The CDR3 nucleotides read TGTGCCAGTAGTCCCAGGACAGGATTTGATGGCTACACCTTC.

This sequence joins TRBV16 and TRBJ1-2; D is perhaps TRBD1 (5 bases). V shed 0 bases and J shed 4 bases, with 15 bases lying between them. The germline CDR1 and CDR2 sequences are KGHSY and FQNENV. The CDR3 runs to 16 residues. The CDR3 reads CASSQSRSGVSYGYTF. CDR3 coding DNA: TGTGCCAGCAGCCAATCAAGATCGGGGGTAAGCTATGGCTACACCTTC.

The chain has TRBV7-3 and TRBJ1-5; no clear D gene. The CDR3 runs to 11 residues. CDR1 is SGHTA and CDR2 is FQGTGA in the germline V gene. V was trimmed by 3 bases and J by 7 bases, leaving 4 bases between them. CDR3 residues: CASSFLQPQHF. In nucleotides, the CDR3 is TGTGCCAGCAGCTTCTTGCAGCCCCAGCATTTT.

V usage is TRBV2 and J usage is TRBJ2-3; D ambiguous. Trimming left V 6 bases short and J 0 bases short, with 7 bases between. The germline V gene has CDR1 SNHLY and CDR2 FYNNEI. This CDR3 region has 13 residues. The CDR3 region has the DNA TGTGCCAGCAGGCAGGAGAGCACAGATACGCAGTATTTT. Translated: CASRQESTDTQYF.